This is a list of T cell receptor beta chains from one sample in a study of tumor T cells in aggressive B-cell lymphoma. Repertoires were generated with immunoSEQ multiplex PCR, while TCRdb's copy carries only in-frame clones and drops some. The sample lists 8,400 or so clones, approximately 83% occurring once. Sequencing was carried out using tumor tissue. All receptors derive from an adult with diffuse large B cell lymphoma. Both conserved end residues are part of each CDR3. Rows may omit the clone size; those that give it use once, few, many or a size class.

v_call	j_call	clone_size	cdr3_aa
TRBV12-5	TRBJ1-6	-	CASGLAIQSSYNSPLHF
TRBV7-9	TRBJ1-6	-	CASSPGGQGNSPLHF
TRBV30	TRBJ2-6	-	CAWWSAVVGANVLTF
TRBV15	TRBJ2-5	-	CATSRPGLAGKSRETQYF
TRBV5-4	TRBJ2-2	-	CASSLGGANTGELFF
TRBV11-2	TRBJ2-1	-	CASSPGLAGNNEQFF
TRBV29-1	TRBJ2-5	once	CSARAGGETQYF
TRBV30	TRBJ1-5	-	CAWSWTGSLNQPQHF
TRBV25-1	TRBJ1-2	-	CASSHGHYGNYGYTF
TRBV5-5	TRBJ2-6	-	CASSLGGTGANVLTF
TRBV2	TRBJ1-1	-	CASQRLDMNTEAFF
TRBV27	TRBJ2-1	few	CASSVGLAGVDEQFF
TRBV4-3	TRBJ2-7	few	CASSQDFRTSAYEQYF
TRBV28	TRBJ2-7	-	CASGTWDSSYEQYF
TRBV7-3	TRBJ2-3	once	CASSLAPSTDTQYF
TRBV27	TRBJ2-7	-	CASRGPRDSSYEQYF
TRBV7-2	TRBJ2-7	-	CASSNRGRGSYEQYF
TRBV18	TRBJ2-7	once	CASSPGLAGVLRAHEQYF
TRBV19	TRBJ2-2	-	CASERQGLITSGELFF
TRBV7-9	TRBJ2-7	-	CASSLRQGTYEQYF
TRBV19	TRBJ2-7	-	CASSTGTGIVVDEQYF
TRBV4-1	TRBJ2-2	-	CASSQGGLAGAGELFF
TRBV6-5	TRBJ2-1	-	CASSYSLAGGLEQFF
TRBV7-9	TRBJ2-7	-	CASSLADRGLYEQYF
TRBV5-1	TRBJ1-5	once	CASSLDTPGDQPQHF
TRBV6-5	TRBJ1-2	few	CASSSTGNSYGYTF
TRBV29-1	TRBJ2-7	-	CSVVGTGEQYF
TRBV11-1	TRBJ2-1	-	CASSQWTSPNEQFF
TRBV9	TRBJ2-2	few	CASSVQQGAVAGELFF
TRBV5-1	TRBJ2-4	-	CASSLGLVEEAKNIQYF
TRBV18	TRBJ2-3	once	CASSPTGDTQYF
TRBV7-9	TRBJ2-1	-	CASRRDNEQFF
TRBV7-8	TRBJ2-1	-	CASSLSGNTHEQFF
TRBV5-7	TRBJ2-6	-	CASSLALSGANVLTF
TRBV20-1	TRBJ2-7	-	CSARDFDEQYF
TRBV5-1	TRBJ1-1	few	CASRRGGTATEAFF
TRBV29-1	TRBJ2-7	-	CSVVGQWGSGSYEQYF
TRBV7-9	TRBJ2-3	few	CASSLSLPTSGTNTQYF
TRBV18	TRBJ1-3	-	CASSQTLDRGSGNTIYF
TRBV5-1	TRBJ1-2	-	CASSRGQNYGYTF
TRBV18	TRBJ2-6	-	CASSPLGQGNAGANVLTF
TRBV30	TRBJ2-7	-	CAWSGGLGGEQYF
TRBV7-9	TRBJ2-7	-	CASSSAGVVAGDNEQYF
TRBV19	TRBJ2-5	-	CASSQGFFTSGTQETQYF
TRBV7-2	TRBJ1-2	-	CASSLEGRGDGYTF
TRBV18	TRBJ2-4	-	CASSPESGRNIQYF
TRBV10-3	TRBJ2-2	-	CAIRPGQGYVGELFF
TRBV27	TRBJ2-5	-	CASSLWREGTQYF
TRBV28	TRBJ2-7	-	CASSLLAGESYEQYF
TRBV19	TRBJ2-7	-	CASSRLAGAGSEQYF
TRBV4-1	TRBJ2-3	once	CASSQLQGLTDTQYF
TRBV7-6	TRBJ2-1	-	CASSSDRYNEQFF
TRBV27	-	-	CASSLSPTGLSEQYF
TRBV29-1	TRBJ1-1	-	CSVAGSQVTEAFF
TRBV7-3	TRBJ2-5	once	CASSLTLAGGSETQYF
TRBV7-2	TRBJ1-6	few	CASSLQNSPLHF